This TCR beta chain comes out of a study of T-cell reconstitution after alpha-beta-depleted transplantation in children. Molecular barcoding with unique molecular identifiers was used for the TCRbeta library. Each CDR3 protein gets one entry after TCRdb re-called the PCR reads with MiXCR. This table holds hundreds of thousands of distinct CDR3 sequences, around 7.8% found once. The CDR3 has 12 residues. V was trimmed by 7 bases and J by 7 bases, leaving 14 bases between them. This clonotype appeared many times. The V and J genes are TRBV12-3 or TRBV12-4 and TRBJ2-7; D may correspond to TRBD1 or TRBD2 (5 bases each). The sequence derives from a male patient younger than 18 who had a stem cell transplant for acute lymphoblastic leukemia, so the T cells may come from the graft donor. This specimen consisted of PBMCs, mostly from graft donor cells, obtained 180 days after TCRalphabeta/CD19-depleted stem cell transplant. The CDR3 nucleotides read TGTGCCAGCATATCGGGGCTCGGGGAGCAGTACTTC. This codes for CASISGLGEQYF.